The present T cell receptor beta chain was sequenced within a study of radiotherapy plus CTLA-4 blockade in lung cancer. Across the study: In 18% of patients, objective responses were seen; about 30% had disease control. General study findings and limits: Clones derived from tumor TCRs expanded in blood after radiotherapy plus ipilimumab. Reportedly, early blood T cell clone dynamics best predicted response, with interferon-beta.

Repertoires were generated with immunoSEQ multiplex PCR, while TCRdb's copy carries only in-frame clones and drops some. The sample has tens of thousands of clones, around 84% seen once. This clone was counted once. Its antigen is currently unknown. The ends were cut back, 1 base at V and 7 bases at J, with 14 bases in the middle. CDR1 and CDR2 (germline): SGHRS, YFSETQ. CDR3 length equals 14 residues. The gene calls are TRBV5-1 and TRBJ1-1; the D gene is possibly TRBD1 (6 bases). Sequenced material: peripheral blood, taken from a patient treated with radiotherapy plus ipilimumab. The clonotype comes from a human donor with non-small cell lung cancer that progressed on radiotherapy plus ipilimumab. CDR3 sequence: CASSLSGGQGEAFF. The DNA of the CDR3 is TGCGCCAGCAGCTTGTCGGGGGGCCAGGGTGAAGCTTTCTTT.